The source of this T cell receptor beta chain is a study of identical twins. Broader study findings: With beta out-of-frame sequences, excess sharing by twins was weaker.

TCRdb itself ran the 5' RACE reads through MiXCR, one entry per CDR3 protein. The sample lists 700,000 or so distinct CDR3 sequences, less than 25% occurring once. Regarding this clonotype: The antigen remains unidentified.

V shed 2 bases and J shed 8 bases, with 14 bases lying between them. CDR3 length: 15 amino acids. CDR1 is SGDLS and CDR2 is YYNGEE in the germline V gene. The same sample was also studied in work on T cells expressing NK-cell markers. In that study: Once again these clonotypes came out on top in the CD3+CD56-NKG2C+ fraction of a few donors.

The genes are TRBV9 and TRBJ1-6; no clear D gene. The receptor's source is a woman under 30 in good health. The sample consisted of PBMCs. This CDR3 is CASSVGPIRDSPLHF. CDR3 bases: TGTGCCAGCAGCGTTGGACCGATAAGGGATTCACCCCTCCACTTT.